This T cell receptor beta chain was retrieved from a study of T cell repertoires in cytomegalovirus infection. Study background: Public TCR beta signature analysis indicated the presence of both CMV infection and matching HLA type. General observations from the study: What dominated the ex vivo response were HLA-C-restricted CMV-specific TCR beta clonotypes.

This clonotype was detected ten times or more. The antigen remains unidentified. CDR3 length: 13 amino acids. Germline V CDR1 and CDR2: SGHTA, FQGNSA. The V gene lost 5 bases and the J gene lost 4 bases, with 11 bases spanning the gap. TCRdb reprocessed the reads with MiXCR, giving one entry per CDR3 protein. In the table there are a few hundred thousand distinct CDR3 sequences, around 8.7% of which are singletons. The gene calls are TRBV7-2 and TRBJ2-5; D perhaps matches TRBD2 (6 bases). What was sequenced was PBMCs. The clonotype comes from a human donor in good health (CMV status not recorded). Some clones in this sample may be carry-over from other donors' samples. The CDR3 reads CASSVGTGETQYF. The CDR3 region has the DNA TGTGCCAGCAGCGTTGGGACTGGAGAGACCCAGTACTTC.